One and the same sample provided the 10 T cell receptor beta chains below, sequenced in a study of beta chain features in type 1 diabetes. The investigators reverse transcribed all of the isolated RNA, so they sequenced expressed TCRB transcripts. TCRdb's table, derived via immunoSEQ multiplex PCR, lists solely in-frame clones and lacks some. The profile shows fewer than 550,000 clones, 10% to 12% of them singletons. Sequenced material: naive CD4+ T cells from blood. These receptor sequences come from a woman in her late teens or twenties in good health.

The gene calls are TRBV7-9 and TRBJ1-5; 12 nucleotides match TRBD1. The ends lost 4 bases at V and 6 bases at J; junction bases unmatched: 10. The CDR3 totals 17 residues. Germline V gene data show CDR1 as SEHNR and CDR2 as FQNEAQ (reference sequence). In DNA, the CDR3 is TGTGCCAGCAGCTCCAGCCGGGACAGGGGGCCTCGTCAGCCCCAGCATTTT. It translates to CASSSSRDRGPRQPQHF.

This clone was seen only a few times. The rearrangement uses TRBV28 and TRBJ2-5; D call uncertain. With 7 bases removed from V and 4 bases from J, the gap between germline ends came to 10 bases. The CDR3 loop spans 12 amino acids. CDR1 is MDHEN, CDR2 SYDVKM, per germline. CDR3 bases: TGTGCCAGCACCACATTGGGAGAGACCCAGTACTTC. As protein: CASTTLGETQYF.

This clone has just a few counts. The CDR3 DNA reads as TGTGCCAGCAGCCCCTGGACAGGGGGCGAAGACGAGCAGTACGTC. Its translation: CASSPWTGGEDEQYV. The V call is TRBV5-6, the J call TRBJ2-7, with TRBD1 matching over 11 bases. The CDR3 runs 15 residues. V trimming: 4 bases; J trimming: 5 bases; junction bases outside the gene matches: 8. CDR1 SGHDT and CDR2 YYEEEE come from the germline V gene.

The rearrangement uses TRBV9 and TRBJ2-3; no definite D call. This CDR3 is 14 amino acids long. CDR1 and CDR2 (germline): SGDLS, YYNGEE. V was shortened by 0 bases and J by 4 bases, with 9 bases between the two germline ends. The CDR3 nucleotides are TGTGCCAGCAGCGTAGCTTTCTCCGCAGATACGCAGTATTTT. Its protein is CASSVAFSADTQYF.

This clone was seen more than once but under ten times. The V and J genes are TRBV30 and TRBJ2-1, with a tentative D call TRBD2 (5 bases). This CDR3 comprises 15 residues. Germline CDR1 and CDR2: GTSNPN and SVGIG (reference sequence). Trimming stripped 0 bases from V and 9 bases from J, with 18 bases between. The CDR3: CAWSVRGLSMTEQFF. Here the CDR3 DNA reads TGTGCCTGGAGTGTACGAGGGCTTTCCATGACTGAGCAGTTCTTC. The full variable domain, completed using reference TRBV30 and TRBJ2-1, is SQTIHQWPATLVQPVGSPLSLECTVEGTSNPNLYWYRQAAGRGLQLLFYSVGIGQISSEVPQNLSASRPQDRQFILSSKKLLLSDSGFYLCAWSVRGLSMTEQFFGPGTRLTVL.

This clone appeared a few times. This chain links TRBV12-5 with TRBJ2-4; maybe TRBD1 (5 bases). CDR1 LGHNT and CDR2 FRNRAP come from the germline V gene. The CDR3 runs 13 residues. Trimming cost V 9 bases and J 2 bases, with 11 bases left between them. The CDR3 is CARAQGTKNIQYF. The CDR3 DNA is TGTGCTAGGGCCCAGGGTACCAAAAACATTCAGTACTTC.

This clone was counted only a few times. This rearrangement joins TRBV7-2 to TRBJ1-6; D gene uncertain. Per the germline V gene, CDR1 is SGHTA and CDR2 is FQGNSA. V lost 2 bases and J lost 7, with 15 bases in between. The CDR3 extends over 16 amino acids. CDR3 region: CASSLFVVTVNSPLHF. The CDR3 DNA sequence: TGTGCCAGCAGCTTATTCGTCGTGACGGTGAATTCACCCCTCCACTTT. Full variable domain (missing parts from reference TRBV7-2 and TRBJ1-6): GAGVSQSPSNKVTEKGKDVELRCDPISGHTALYWYRQSLGQGLEFLIYFQGNSAPDKSGLPSDRFSAERTGGSVSTLTIQRTQQEDSAVYLCASSLFVVTVNSPLHFGNGTRLTVT.

V is TRBV2 and J is TRBJ2-1; a weak D match, TRBD2 (6 bases). CDR3 length: 16 residues. Trimming left V 4 bases short and J 11 bases short, with 24 bases between. CDR1 is SNHLY and CDR2 is FYNNEI in the germline V gene. This chain's CDR3 is CASSGPRDSSSLKQFF. CDR3 in DNA: TGTGCCAGCAGTGGCCCTCGGGACTCCTCGTCGTTGAAGCAGTTCTTC.

This clone came up many times. This sequence joins TRBV28 and TRBJ2-1, with 12 bases matching TRBD2. Trimming took 11 bases from V and 6 from J; bases not matched to a gene: 5. CDR3 length: 13 residues. Looked up from germline, CDR1 is MDHEN and CDR2 is SYDVKM. DNA of the CDR3: TGTGCCGGCGGGACTAGCGGGTTCAATGAGCAGTTCTTC. It specifies CAGGTSGFNEQFF.

The J gene is TRBJ2-1, the V gene TRBV5-4; 7 positions match TRBD1. The length of the CDR3 is 13 residues. The V gene end was trimmed by 1 base and the J gene end by 8 bases; junction bases not matched to a gene: 3. Germline lookup yields CDR1 SGHNT and CDR2 YYREEE (reference sequence). The CDR3 sequence: CASSLTRGYEQFF. The CDR3 nucleotides read TGTGCCAGCAGCTTGACCAGGGGGTATGAGCAGTTCTTC.